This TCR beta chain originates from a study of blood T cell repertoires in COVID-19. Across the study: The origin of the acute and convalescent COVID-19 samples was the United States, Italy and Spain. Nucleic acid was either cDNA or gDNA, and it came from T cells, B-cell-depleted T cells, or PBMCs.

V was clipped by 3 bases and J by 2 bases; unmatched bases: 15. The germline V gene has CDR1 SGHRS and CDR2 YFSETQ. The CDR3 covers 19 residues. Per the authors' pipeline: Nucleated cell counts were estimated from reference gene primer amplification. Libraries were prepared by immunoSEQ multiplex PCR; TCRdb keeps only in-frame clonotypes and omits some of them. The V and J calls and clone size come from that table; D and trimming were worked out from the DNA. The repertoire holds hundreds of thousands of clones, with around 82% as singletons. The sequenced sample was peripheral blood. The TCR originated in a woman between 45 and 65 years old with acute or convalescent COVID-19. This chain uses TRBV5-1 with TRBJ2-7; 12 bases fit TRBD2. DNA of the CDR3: TGCGCCAGCAGCTCCAGACTAGCGGGAGCTTCGACACCGACCTACGAGCAGTACTTC. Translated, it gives CASSSRLAGASTPTYEQYF.